A single sample is the source of the 5 T cell receptor beta chains below, sequenced in a study of metastatic and nonmetastatic thyroid tumors. TCRdb re-clonotyped the PCR reads via MiXCR. The sample lists tens of thousands of clones; approximately 24% were seen once. Thyroid surgery was preceded by no treatment in any patient. The source material was blood. The receptors originated from a male donor with papillary thyroid cancer or a benign thyroid nodule (not recorded which). Some clones in this sample may be carry-over from other donors' samples.

To note about this clone: Different DNA sequences within this sample yield the same CDR3. This chain connects TRBV18 to TRBJ2-2; D unresolved. V was trimmed by 4 bases and J by 5 bases, leaving 5 bases between them. The CDR3 runs 12 residues. CDR1 KGHSH and CDR2 LQKENI come from the germline V gene. The CDR3, as DNA: TGTGCCAGCTCACAGGGAACCGGGGAGCTGTTTTTT. The encoded protein is CASSQGTGELFF.

The CDR3 loop reads CSPRVDYEQYF. CDR3 bases: TGCAGTCCCAGGGTGGACTACGAGCAGTACTTC. The gene calls are TRBV20-1 and TRBJ2-7, with D tentatively TRBD1 (5 bases). The CDR3 is 11 amino acids. V was clipped by 8 bases and J by 3 bases, with 11 bases between them. Germline CDR1 is DFQATT and CDR2 is SNEGSKA (reference sequence).

This clone came up many times. This may be a read error: a much more frequent sequence differs by one nucleotide. This sample also contains other DNA sequences that code for the same CDR3. The chain combines TRBV7-9 with TRBJ1-2; D is perhaps TRBD1 (5 bases). Germline CDR1 is SEHNR and CDR2 is FQNEAQ (reference sequence). V was pared by 5 bases and J by 3 bases, with 10 bases between. The CDR3 consists of 13 residues. CDR3 DNA sequence: TGTGCCAGCAGCCTACAGGCCGACTATGGCTACACCTTC. It encodes CASSLQADYGYTF.

This clone was counted ten times or more. This chain joins TRBV20-1 and TRBJ2-7, with 12 bases that match TRBD2. J gave up 5 bases and V 4 bases, and 6 bases lay outside the gene matches. CDR1 is DFQATT, CDR2 SNEGSKA, per germline (reference sequence). The CDR3 is 14 amino acids. This CDR3 is CSATQTSGSHEQYF. For the CDR3, the DNA is TGCAGTGCTACTCAGACTAGCGGGAGCCACGAGCAGTACTTC.

The CDR3 protein is CASSLWTEVDEQFF. The CDR3 DNA sequence: TGCGCCAGCAGCCTCTGGACGGAGGTGGATGAGCAGTTCTTC. The chain links TRBV4-1 to TRBJ2-1, with D perhaps matching TRBD2 (5 bases). The CDR3 extends over 14 amino acids. V was shortened by 4 bases and J by 8 bases, with 15 bases between the two germline ends. Germline CDR1 and CDR2: MGHRA and YSYEKL.